What follows are 24 T cell receptor beta chains derived from one specimen sequenced in a study of T cells in Graves' hyperthyroidism and ophthalmopathy. Amplification yielded TCR beta CDR3 regions, with RNA transcripts as the source. Initially, a first-round RT-PCR of the TCR CDR3 employed the HTBI primer set. Each CDR3 protein gets one entry after TCRdb re-called the multiplex PCR reads with MiXCR. In the table there are around 660,000 distinct CDR3 sequences, about 45% of which are singletons. The sample comprised peripheral blood or thyroid tissue (not recorded which). Every receptor here comes from an adult man with Graves' disease, either hyperthyroidism or ophthalmopathy (not recorded which).

This chain links TRBV2 with TRBJ2-5; the match to TRBD1 covers 8 bases. The CDR3 consists of 13 residues. Germline assignment: CDR1 SNHLY and CDR2 FYNNEI. V lost 6 bases, J lost 4 bases, and 4 bases stayed unmatched. As DNA, the CDR3 is TGTGCCAGCAGATCCGGACAGGGAGAGACCCAGTACTTC. As protein: CASRSGQGETQYF.

CDR3 nucleotide sequence: TGTGCCAGCAGCACCTGGGACAGGGTTAGAGGAAACACCATATATTTT. Amino acid sequence: CASSTWDRVRGNTIYF. The chain joins TRBV13 to TRBJ1-3; 9 nucleotides agree with TRBD1. The CDR3 is made up of 16 amino acids. Trimming took 5 bases from V and 4 from J; bases not matched to a gene: 9. Looked up from germline, CDR1 is PRHDT and CDR2 is FYEKMQ (reference sequence).

Comment on this clonotype: A much larger clone differs by one base, so this may be a read error. The V call is TRBV29-1, the J call TRBJ1-1, with 8 nucleotides matching TRBD1. Losses at the gene ends were 8 bases for V and 2 bases for J; bases not matched to a gene: 13. The CDR3 spans 15 residues. Germline-derived CDR1 and CDR2 are SQVTM and ANQGSEA. DNA of the CDR3: TGCAGCACCGACCTACAGGGGGATTTCAACACTGAAGCTTTCTTT. Translated: CSTDLQGDFNTEAFF. Full variable domain (remainder filled in from reference TRBV29-1 and TRBJ1-1): SAVISQKPSRDICQRGTSLTIQCQVDSQVTMMFWYRQQPGQSLTLIATANQGSEATYESGFVIDKFPISRPNLTFSTLTVSNMSPEDSSIYLCSTDLQGDFNTEAFFGQGTRLTVV.

The chain has TRBV7-2 and TRBJ2-7; D gene unclear. The CDR3 covers 16 residues. Germline V gene lookup returns CDR1 SGHTA and CDR2 FQGNSA. Trimming removed 6 bases at V and 4 bases at J, with 22 bases between. The CDR3 DNA sequence: TGTGCCAGCAGTTTGACACAACGACCGACCGGGTACGAGCAGTACTTC. Translation gives CASSLTQRPTGYEQYF. The full variable domain, with the rest looked up from reference TRBV7-2 and TRBJ2-7, is GAGVSQSPSNKVTEKGKDVELRCDPISGHTALYWYRQSLGQGLEFLIYFQGNSAPDKSGLPSDRFSAERTGGSVSTLTIQRTQQEDSAVYLCASSLTQRPTGYEQYFGPGTRLTVT.

As DNA, the CDR3 is TGTGCCAGCAGCGTAGGGGCGGCTAATCAGCCCCAGCATTTT. As protein: CASSVGAANQPQHF. V and J are TRBV9 and TRBJ1-5; D is uncertain. The V gene's germline CDR1 is SGDLS and CDR2 YYNGEE. V gave up 0 bases and J gave up 4 bases, with 8 bases separating them. This CDR3 is built from 14 residues.

This clonotype was seen repeatedly, ten times or more. The chain joins TRBV2 to TRBJ1-5; TRBD1 agrees at 7 bases. There are 13 residues in the CDR3. With 4 bases clipped from V and 7 bases from J, the junction kept 4 bases outside the gene matches. CDR1 SNHLY and CDR2 FYNNEI come from the germline V gene. CDR3 residues: CASSVGGQQPQHF. The CDR3 bases are TGTGCCAGCAGTGTAGGGGGCCAGCAGCCCCAGCATTTT.

This clonotype was picked up many times. The rearrangement uses TRBV2 and TRBJ1-2, with D perhaps TRBD1 (5 bases). The CDR3 spans 13 residues. Between the trimmed V and J ends, which lost 4 bases and 4 bases, there was a span of 10 bases. Germline CDR1 SNHLY, CDR2 FYNNEI. CDR3 nucleotide sequence: TGTGCCAGCAGTGTCCGGGGGAGCTATGGCTACACCTTC. Residues: CASSVRGSYGYTF.

This clonotype was picked up one time. The chain has TRBV7-2 and TRBJ2-7; 10 positions match TRBD1. Germline V gives CDR1 SGHTA, CDR2 FQGNSA. The junction had 4 bases not matched to a gene; V was cut back by 5 bases and J by 3 bases. This CDR3 has 14 residues. CDR3 bases: TGTGCCAGCAGCCGACAGGGGGCTGTCTACGAGCAGTACTTC. The encoded protein is CASSRQGAVYEQYF. The full variable domain, in which reference TRBV7-2 and TRBJ2-7 provide the parts outside the CDR3, is GAGVSQSPSNKVTEKGKDVELRCDPISGHTALYWYRQSLGQGLEFLIYFQGNSAPDKSGLPSDRFSAERTGGSVSTLTIQRTQQEDSAVYLCASSRQGAVYEQYFGPGTRLTVT.

This clonotype came up many times. The rearrangement links TRBV24-1 to TRBJ2-6; D is unresolved. The CDR3 extends over 14 amino acids. V shed 9 bases and J shed 4 bases, with 12 bases lying between them. CDR1 KGHDR and CDR2 SFDVKD come from the germline V gene. CDR3 sequence reads: CATAPLVGANVLTF. CDR3 DNA sequence: TGTGCCACCGCTCCGCTGGTAGGGGCCAACGTCCTGACTTTC.

V usage is TRBV7-9 and J usage is TRBJ1-6; possibly TRBD1 for D (5 bases). Trimming took off 0 bases at V and 9 bases at J, with 12 bases between the two ends. Germline CDR1 and CDR2: SEHNR and FQNEAQ (reference sequence). The CDR3 extends over 15 amino acids. DNA of the CDR3: TGTGCCAGCAGCTTAGCGCTAGGGACCAGTTCACCCCTCCACTTT. It yields the protein CASSLALGTSSPLHF.

The chain combines TRBV12-3 or TRBV12-4 with TRBJ1-6; D is ambiguous. The CDR3 is 12 amino acids. V lost 8 bases to trimming and J lost 8 bases, with 10 bases between them. CDR3 DNA sequence: TGTGCCAGCCAGAGTCTGGATTCACCCCTCCACTTT. As protein: CASQSLDSPLHF.

The chain joins TRBV19 to TRBJ2-2; TRBD1 matches at 10 bases. This CDR3 has 16 residues. CDR1 LNHDA and CDR2 SQIVND come from the germline V gene (reference sequence). With V trimmed by 2 bases and J by 4 bases, 4 bases remained unmatched. The CDR3 reads CASSIMTGGGTGELFF. In nucleotides, the CDR3 is TGTGCCAGTAGTATAATGACAGGGGGCGGCACCGGGGAGCTGTTTTTT. The full variable domain, completed using reference TRBV19 and TRBJ2-2, is DGGITQSPKYLFRKEGQNVTLSCEQNLNHDAMYWYRQDPGQGLRLIYYSQIVNDFQKGDIAEGYSVSREKKESFPLTVTSAQKNPTAFYLCASSIMTGGGTGELFFGEGSRLTVL.

The rearrangement joins TRBV5-1 to TRBJ1-1, with 7 bases that match TRBD1. CDR1 is SGHRS, CDR2 YFSETQ, per germline. The CDR3 is 21 amino acids. J was trimmed by 0 bases and V by 0 bases; bases with no gene match: 20. CDR3 amino acids: CASSLVSPGGFSLIMNTEAFF. The CDR3 DNA reads TGCGCCAGCAGCTTGGTTAGTCCAGGGGGGTTCTCTCTCATTATGAACACTGAAGCTTTCTTT.

The genes are TRBV11-2 and TRBJ1-6, with D unresolved. The CDR3 is 12 residues long. With 6 bases removed from V and 10 bases from J, the gap between germline ends came to 10 bases. CDR1 and CDR2 from the germline V gene are SGHAT and FQNNGV. CDR3 DNA: TGTGCCAGCAGTTACCTCTCCTCACCCCTCCACTTT. It codes for CASSYLSSPLHF.

This clonotype was detected many times. V is TRBV25-1 and J is TRBJ1-2; no definite D call. The CDR3 sequence is 11 residues long. CDR1 is MGHDK, CDR2 SYGVNS, per germline. Trimming left V 6 bases short and J 2 bases short, with 4 bases between. In DNA form, the CDR3 reads TGTGCCAGCAGCTGGAACTATGGCTACACCTTC. Protein product: CASSWNYGYTF.

This clonotype was recorded many times. Compared with germline, one end of the junction differs, possibly owing to a read error. This rearrangement joins TRBV7-6 to TRBJ2-7, with 11 bases identical to TRBD1. Germline V CDR1 and CDR2: SGHVS, FNYEAQ. The CDR3 contains 15 residues. This chain's CDR3 is CASSAGTGGSYEQYF. The DNA of the CDR3 is TGTGCTAGCAGCGCCGGGACAGGGGGCTCCTACGAGCAGTACTTC.

The chain recombines TRBV10-2 with TRBJ2-2; 10 bases line up with TRBD2. The V and J ends lost 7 bases and 6 bases, in that order; junction bases with no gene match: 5. This CDR3 comprises 14 residues. Germline CDR1 reads WSHSY; CDR2 reads SAAADI. The CDR3 region is CASNRAGGPGELFF. The CDR3 DNA follows: TGCGCCAGCAACCGAGCGGGAGGGCCCGGGGAGCTGTTTTTT.

This clonotype has a count of ten or more. The J gene is TRBJ1-1, the V gene TRBV11-1; unclear D gene. The ends were cut back, 2 bases at V and 3 bases at J, with 16 bases in the middle. Germline values: CDR1 SGHAT, CDR2 FQDESV (reference sequence). CDR3 size: 16 residues. CDR3 sequence: CASSLWFGVDDTEAFF. CDR3 sequence (DNA): TGTGCCAGCAGCTTATGGTTCGGGGTCGACGACACTGAAGCTTTCTTT.

This clonotype turned up a few times. V and J are TRBV7-9 and TRBJ2-7; 8 bases match TRBD2. Germline CDR1 and CDR2: SEHNR and FQNEAQ (reference sequence). This CDR3 is 14 amino acids long. The J segment lost 7 bases and the V segment lost 6 bases, leaving 11 bases of the junction unmatched. Here the CDR3 DNA reads TGTGCCAGCAGTACCACTAGCGGTCCCTTTGAGCAGTACTTC. It specifies CASSTTSGPFEQYF.

Points on this clonotype: Given a much more abundant clone one base away, this may be a read error. This chain links TRBV7-9 with TRBJ1-5, with unresolved D. The germline V gene has CDR1 SEHNR and CDR2 FQNEAQ (reference sequence). The CDR3 totals 15 residues. V gave up 11 bases and J gave up 1 base, with 18 bases separating them. The CDR3 here is CAGTTPGRSNQPQHF. CDR3 coding DNA: TGTGCCGGCACCACGCCGGGCCGGAGCAATCAGCCCCAGCATTTT.

The chain joins TRBV2 to TRBJ2-5; D remains unclear. Germline CDR1 is SNHLY and CDR2 is FYNNEI. The CDR3 sequence is 12 residues long. V lost 4 bases to trimming and J lost 5 bases, with 8 bases between them. The CDR3 loop is CASSVGAETQYF. The DNA of the CDR3 is TGTGCCAGCAGTGTAGGAGCGGAGACCCAGTACTTC. Together with reference TRBV2 and TRBJ2-5, the CDR3 gives the full variable domain: EPEVTQTPSHQVTQMGQEVILRCVPISNHLYFYWYRQILGQKVEFLVSFYNNEISEKSEIFDDQFSVERPDGSNFTLKIRSTKLEDSAMYFCASSVGAETQYFGPGTRLLVL.

The sample holds many counts of this clonotype. The rearrangement links TRBV24-1 to TRBJ2-5; 11 bases align to TRBD2. Germline V gene data show CDR1 as KGHDR and CDR2 as SFDVKD. The V segment lost 4 bases and the J segment 4 bases; nucleotides outside the gene matches: 10. The CDR3 is 17 amino acids. The CDR3 sequence: CATSDTSGRDGGETQYF. The CDR3 bases are TGTGCCACCAGTGACACTAGCGGGAGAGACGGGGGAGAGACCCAGTACTTC.

The genes are TRBV7-8 and TRBJ1-4, with D possibly being TRBD1 (6 bases). The V gene lost 1 base and the J gene lost 6 bases, with 12 bases spanning the gap. The CDR3 is 15 amino acids. CDR1 and CDR2 (germline): SGHVS, FQNEAQ. The CDR3 DNA reads as TGTGCCAGCAGCTTAGTGGAGGCAGGGGATGAAAAACTGTTTTTT. Protein sequence: CASSLVEAGDEKLFF. The variable domain in full, completed from reference TRBV7-8 and TRBJ1-4, reads GAGVSQSPRYKVAKRGQDVALRCDPISGHVSLFWYQQALGQGPEFLTYFQNEAQLDKSGLPSDRFFAERPEGSVSTLKIQRTQQEDSAVYLCASSLVEAGDEKLFFGSGTQLSVL.

The V gene is TRBV10-2, the J gene TRBJ1-4; no firm D call. The germline V and J ends were trimmed by 0 bases and 6 bases, with 8 bases remaining between them. Germline values: CDR1 WSHSY, CDR2 SAAADI. CDR3 length equals 14 residues. The chain's CDR3 is CASSESRADEKLFF. The CDR3 DNA reads TGCGCCAGCAGTGAGTCGAGGGCTGATGAAAAACTGTTTTTT.